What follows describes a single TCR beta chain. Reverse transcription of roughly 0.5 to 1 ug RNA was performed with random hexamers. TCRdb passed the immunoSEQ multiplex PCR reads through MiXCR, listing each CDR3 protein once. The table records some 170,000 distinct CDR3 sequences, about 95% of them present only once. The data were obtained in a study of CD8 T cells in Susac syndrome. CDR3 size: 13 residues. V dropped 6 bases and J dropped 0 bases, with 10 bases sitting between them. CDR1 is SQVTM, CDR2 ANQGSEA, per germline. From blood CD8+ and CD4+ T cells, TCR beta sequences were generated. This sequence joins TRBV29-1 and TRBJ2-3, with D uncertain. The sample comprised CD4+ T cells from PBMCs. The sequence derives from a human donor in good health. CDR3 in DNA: TGCAGCGTGGATCTCAGTAGCACAGATACGCAGTATTTT. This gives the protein CSVDLSSTDTQYF.